The TCR beta chain under discussion was sequenced for a study of regulatory T cells in long-lasting Graves disease. Turning to the study itself: Patients with persistent Graves' disease had over 5 years of antithyroid drugs and persistent TSH receptor antibodies. General observations from the study: A greater number of public clonotypes (under 3,000) was shared by persistent patients than by new patients (approximately 1,000). Relative to newly diagnosed Graves' patients, persistent ones had lower TCR diversity.

This clonotype was seen only a few times. Its target is unknown. Germline CDR1 ENHRY, CDR2 SYGVKD. Trimming removed 5 bases at V and 6 bases at J, with 8 bases between. The CDR3 is 11 amino acids. The time point is: persistent/refractory GD, antithyroid drugs over 5 years with positive TRAb. RNA from PBMCs was the source of the TCR library. Nine milliliters of peripheral blood went into EDTA tubes. Both iRepertoire HTBI primers and Arm-PCR of CDR3 regions were used to build the TCR beta libraries. TCRdb reprocessed the multiplex PCR reads via MiXCR and lists one record per CDR3 protein. The sample carries under 450,000 distinct CDR3 sequences, about a quarter recorded once.

The sample was peripheral blood mononuclear cells (PBMCs), taken when the disease was refractory, from a patient treated with antithyroid drugs. The origin of this receptor is a female donor with Graves disease. This chain joins TRBV10-3 and TRBJ2-7; D is ambiguous. The CDR3 region is CAISIVGEQYF. The DNA of the CDR3 is TGTGCCATCAGTATCGTCGGCGAGCAGTACTTC.